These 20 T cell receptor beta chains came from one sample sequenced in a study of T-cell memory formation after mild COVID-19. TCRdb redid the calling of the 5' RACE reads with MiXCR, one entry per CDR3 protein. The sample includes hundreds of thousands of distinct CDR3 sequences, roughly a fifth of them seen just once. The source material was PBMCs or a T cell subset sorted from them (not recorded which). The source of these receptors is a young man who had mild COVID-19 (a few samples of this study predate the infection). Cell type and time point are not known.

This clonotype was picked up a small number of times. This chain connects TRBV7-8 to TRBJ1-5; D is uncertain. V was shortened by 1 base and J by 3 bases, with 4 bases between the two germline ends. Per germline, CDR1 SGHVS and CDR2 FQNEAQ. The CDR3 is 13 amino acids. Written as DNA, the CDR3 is TGTGCCAGCAGCTTAGATTTCAATCAGCCCCAGCATTTT. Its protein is CASSLDFNQPQHF.

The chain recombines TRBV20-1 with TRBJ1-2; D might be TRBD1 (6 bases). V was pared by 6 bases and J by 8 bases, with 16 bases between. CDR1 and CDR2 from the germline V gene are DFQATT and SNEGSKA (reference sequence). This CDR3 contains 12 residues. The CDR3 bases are TGCAGTGCCTTACGCCCGGGGACAGGCTACACCTTC. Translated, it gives CSALRPGTGYTF.

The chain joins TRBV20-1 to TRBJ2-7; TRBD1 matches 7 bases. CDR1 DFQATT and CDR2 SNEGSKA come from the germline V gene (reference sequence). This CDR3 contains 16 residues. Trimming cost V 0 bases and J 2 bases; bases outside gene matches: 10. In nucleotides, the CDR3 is TGCAGTGCTAGAGATCTCGACAGGGTGGCAACCTACGAGCAGTACGTC. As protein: CSARDLDRVATYEQYV.

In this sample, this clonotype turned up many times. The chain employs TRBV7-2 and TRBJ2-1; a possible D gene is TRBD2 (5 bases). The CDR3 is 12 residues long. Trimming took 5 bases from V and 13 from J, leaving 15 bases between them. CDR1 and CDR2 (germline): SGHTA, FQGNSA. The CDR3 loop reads CASSLIFGVQFF. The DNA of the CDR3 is TGTGCCAGCAGCCTGATCTTCGGGGTTCAGTTCTTC.

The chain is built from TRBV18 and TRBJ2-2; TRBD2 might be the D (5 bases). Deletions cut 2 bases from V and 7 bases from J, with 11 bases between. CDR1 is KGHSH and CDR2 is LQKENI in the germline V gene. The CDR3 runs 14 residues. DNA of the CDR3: TGTGCCAGCTCACCAGAGACTACGGGCGGGGAGCTGTTTTTT. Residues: CASSPETTGGELFF.

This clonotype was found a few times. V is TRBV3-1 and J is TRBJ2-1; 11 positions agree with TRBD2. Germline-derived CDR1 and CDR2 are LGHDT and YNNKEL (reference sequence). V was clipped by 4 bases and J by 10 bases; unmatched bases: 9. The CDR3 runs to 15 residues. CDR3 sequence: CASSRMTSGVEEQFF. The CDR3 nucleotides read TGTGCCAGCAGCCGCATGACTAGCGGGGTAGAGGAGCAGTTCTTC.

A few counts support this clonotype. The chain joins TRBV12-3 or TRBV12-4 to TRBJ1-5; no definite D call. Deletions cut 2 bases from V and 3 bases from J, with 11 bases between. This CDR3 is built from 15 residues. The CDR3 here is CASSLRTGINQPQHF. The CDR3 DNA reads TGTGCCAGCAGTTTACGGACCGGGATCAATCAGCCCCAGCATTTT.

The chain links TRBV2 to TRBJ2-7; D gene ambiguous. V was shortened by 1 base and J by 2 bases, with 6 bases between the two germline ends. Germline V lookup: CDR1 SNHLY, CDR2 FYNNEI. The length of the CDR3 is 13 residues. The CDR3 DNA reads TGTGCCAGCAGTGAAGGGCATACCTACGAGCAGTACGTC. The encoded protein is CASSEGHTYEQYV.

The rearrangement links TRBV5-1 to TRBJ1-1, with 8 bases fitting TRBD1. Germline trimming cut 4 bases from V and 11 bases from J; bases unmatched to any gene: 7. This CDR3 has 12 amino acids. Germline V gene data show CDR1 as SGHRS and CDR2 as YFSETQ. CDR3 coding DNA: TGCGCCAGCAGCACGGACAGGGAGGTGGCTTTCTTT. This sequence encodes CASSTDREVAFF.

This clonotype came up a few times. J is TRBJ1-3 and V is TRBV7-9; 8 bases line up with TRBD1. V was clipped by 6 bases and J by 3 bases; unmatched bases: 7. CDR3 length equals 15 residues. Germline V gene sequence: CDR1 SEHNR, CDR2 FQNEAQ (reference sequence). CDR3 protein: CASSPTGALGNTIYF. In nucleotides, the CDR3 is TGTGCCAGCAGTCCGACAGGGGCTCTTGGAAACACCATATATTTT.

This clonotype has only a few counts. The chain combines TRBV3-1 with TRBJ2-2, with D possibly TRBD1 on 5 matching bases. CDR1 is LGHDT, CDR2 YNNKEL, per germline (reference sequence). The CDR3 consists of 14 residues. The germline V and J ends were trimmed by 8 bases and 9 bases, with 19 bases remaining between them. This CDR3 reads CASRQGEVARELFF. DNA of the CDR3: TGTGCCAGCCGGCAAGGGGAAGTGGCCAGGGAGCTGTTTTTT.

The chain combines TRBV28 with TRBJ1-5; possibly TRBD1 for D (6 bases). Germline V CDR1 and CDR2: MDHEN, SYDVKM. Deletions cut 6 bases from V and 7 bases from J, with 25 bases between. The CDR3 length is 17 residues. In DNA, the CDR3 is TGTGCCAGCAGAACGAGTGAGACACGGGGGGCGCGACAGCCCCAGCATTTT. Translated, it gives CASRTSETRGARQPQHF.

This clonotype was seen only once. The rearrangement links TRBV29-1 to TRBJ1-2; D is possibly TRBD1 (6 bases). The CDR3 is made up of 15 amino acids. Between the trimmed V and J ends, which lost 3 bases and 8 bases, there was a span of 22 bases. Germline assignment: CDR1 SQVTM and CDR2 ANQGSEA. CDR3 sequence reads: CSVDQGSGQMRGYTF. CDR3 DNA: TGCAGCGTTGACCAAGGGTCGGGACAAATGAGGGGCTACACCTTC.

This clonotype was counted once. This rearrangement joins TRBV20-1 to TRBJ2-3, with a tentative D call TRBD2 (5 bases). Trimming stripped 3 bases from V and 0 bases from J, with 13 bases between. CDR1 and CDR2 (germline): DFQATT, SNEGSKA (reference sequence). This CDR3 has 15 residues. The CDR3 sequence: CSARYGGRSTDTQYF. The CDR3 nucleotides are TGCAGTGCTAGGTACGGCGGGCGGAGCACAGATACGCAGTATTTT.

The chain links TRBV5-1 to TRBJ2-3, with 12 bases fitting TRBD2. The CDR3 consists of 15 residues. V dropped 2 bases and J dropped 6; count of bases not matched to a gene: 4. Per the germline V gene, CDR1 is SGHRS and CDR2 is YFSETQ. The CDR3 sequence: CASSFPSGGADTQYF. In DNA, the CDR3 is TGCGCCAGCAGCTTCCCTAGCGGGGGGGCGGATACGCAGTATTTT.

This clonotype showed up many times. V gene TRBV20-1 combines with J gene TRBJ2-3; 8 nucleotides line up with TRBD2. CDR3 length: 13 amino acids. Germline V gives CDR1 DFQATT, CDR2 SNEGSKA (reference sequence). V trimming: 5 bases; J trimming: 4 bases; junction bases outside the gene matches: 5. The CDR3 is CSAEAGASDTQYF. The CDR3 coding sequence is TGCAGTGCTGAAGCGGGGGCCTCAGATACGCAGTATTTT.

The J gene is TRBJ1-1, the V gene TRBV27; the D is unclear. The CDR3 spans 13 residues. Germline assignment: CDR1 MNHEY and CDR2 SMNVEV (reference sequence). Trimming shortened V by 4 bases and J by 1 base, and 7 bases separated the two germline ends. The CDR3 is CASSWLPNTEAFF. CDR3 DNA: TGTGCCAGCAGTTGGCTCCCGAACACTGAAGCTTTCTTT.

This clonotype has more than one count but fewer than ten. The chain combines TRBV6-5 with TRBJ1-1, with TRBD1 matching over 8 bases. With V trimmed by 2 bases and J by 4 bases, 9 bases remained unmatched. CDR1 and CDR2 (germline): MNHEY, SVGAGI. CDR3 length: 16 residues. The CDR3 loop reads CASSYGQGASSTEAFF. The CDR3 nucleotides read TGTGCCAGCAGTTACGGTCAGGGGGCAAGCAGCACTGAAGCTTTCTTT.

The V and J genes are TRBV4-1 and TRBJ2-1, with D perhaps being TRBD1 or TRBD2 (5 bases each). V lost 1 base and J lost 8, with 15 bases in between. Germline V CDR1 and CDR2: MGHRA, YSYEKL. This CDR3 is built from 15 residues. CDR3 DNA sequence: TGCGCCAGCAGCCAAGTCGTCCAGGGTAGCGATGAGCAGTTCTTC. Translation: CASSQVVQGSDEQFF.

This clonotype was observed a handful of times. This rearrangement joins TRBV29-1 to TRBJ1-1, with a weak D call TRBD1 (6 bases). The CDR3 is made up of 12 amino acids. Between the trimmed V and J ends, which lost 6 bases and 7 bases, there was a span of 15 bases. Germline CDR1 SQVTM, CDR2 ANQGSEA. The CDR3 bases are TGCAGCGTCCGAGGGGGGGCTGGTGAAGCTTTCTTT. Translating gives CSVRGGAGEAFF.